This section outlines one T cell receptor (beta chain) sequence together with its context. This entry belongs to a study of CD8 T cells in ankylosing spondylitis. TCRdb independently ran MiXCR on the 5' RACE reads; one entry per CDR3 protein. The sample has 90,000 to 100,000 distinct CDR3 sequences, about 8% seen once. CDR1 and CDR2 from the germline V gene are MNHEY and SMNVEV (reference sequence). Trimming removed 5 bases from V and 4 bases from J; junction bases left unmatched: 10. This CDR3 region has 16 residues. V usage is TRBV27 and J usage is TRBJ1-5, with 8 positions matching TRBD1. This receptor was identified in a male donor with ankylosing spondylitis or in good health (not recorded which). The specimen was blood, either unsorted or a sorted T cell fraction (not recorded which). The CDR3 is CASSAWTGNWNQPQHF. The CDR3 bases are TGTGCCAGCAGTGCGTGGACAGGGAACTGGAATCAGCCCCAGCATTTT.